This TCR beta chain appears in the sequencing data of a study of cytomegalovirus exposure and HLA in healthy donors. Primers: 60 Vbeta forward and 13 Jbeta reverse. Assay used: immunoSEQ multiplex PCR; TCRdb lists only in-frame clones, some missing. The sample yields 150,000 to 200,000 clones, around 77% seen once. For this clone: Its target is unknown.

There were likely unrecorded immune exposures, though donors were nominally healthy when sampled. Germline CDR1 LNHDA, CDR2 SQIVND (reference sequence). Trimming shortened V by 6 bases and J by 2 bases, and 13 bases separated the two germline ends. The CDR3 runs 14 residues. Study-wide results and caveats: Productive rates of about 87% or about 30% were seen for most TCR beta V segments in an earlier analysis. A highly shared variant cluster was judged a likely technical artifact. There were some public TCRs occurring in many donors, but most TCR sequences were rare.

The V and J genes are TRBV19 and TRBJ1-2, with D tentatively TRBD1 (6 bases). This clonotype was obtained from a man aged 25 to 45 in good health and CMV-seropositive. Specimen: PBMCs. The CDR3 region is CASSPWGRNYGYTF. The CDR3 DNA sequence: TGTGCCAGTAGCCCATGGGGGCGGAACTATGGCTACACCTTC.